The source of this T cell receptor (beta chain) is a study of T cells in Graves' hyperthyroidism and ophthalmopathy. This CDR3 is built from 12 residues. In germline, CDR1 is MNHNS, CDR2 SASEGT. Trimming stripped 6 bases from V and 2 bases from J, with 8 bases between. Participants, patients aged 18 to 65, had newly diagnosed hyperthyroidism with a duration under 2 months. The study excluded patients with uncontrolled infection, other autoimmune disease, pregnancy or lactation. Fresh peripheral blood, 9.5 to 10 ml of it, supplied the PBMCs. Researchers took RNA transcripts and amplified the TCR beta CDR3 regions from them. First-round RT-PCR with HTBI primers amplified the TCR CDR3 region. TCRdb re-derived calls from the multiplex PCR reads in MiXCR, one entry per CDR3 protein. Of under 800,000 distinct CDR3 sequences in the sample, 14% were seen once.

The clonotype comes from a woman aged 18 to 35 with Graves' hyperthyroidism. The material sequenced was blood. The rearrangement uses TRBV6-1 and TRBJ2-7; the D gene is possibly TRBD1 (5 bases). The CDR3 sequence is CASRDTTYEQYF. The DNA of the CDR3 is TGTGCCAGCAGGGACACTACCTACGAGCAGTACTTC.